These 19 T cell receptor beta chains were sequenced from one sample in a study of T-cell memory formation after mild COVID-19. TCRdb used MiXCR to reprocess the 5' RACE reads, holding one entry per CDR3 protein. The data contain just over 300,000 distinct CDR3 sequences, around 19% of them singletons. Sequenced material: PBMCs or a T cell subset sorted from them (not recorded which). All receptors come from a man younger than 35 who had mild COVID-19 (a few samples of this study predate the infection). Cell type and time point are not known.

This chain connects TRBV7-9 to TRBJ1-1; 7 positions match TRBD1. The CDR3 is 14 residues long. J gave up 5 bases and V 5 bases, and 8 bases lay outside the gene matches. Germline V gives CDR1 SEHNR, CDR2 FQNEAQ (reference sequence). The CDR3, as DNA: TGTGCCAGCAGCACTCCCGGGACAGCAACTGAAGCTTTCTTT. Amino acids: CASSTPGTATEAFF.

This clonotype was seen only a few times. This chain connects TRBV7-9 to TRBJ2-7; 8 bases are a match to TRBD2. Germline loops: CDR1 SEHNR, CDR2 FQNEAQ (reference sequence). The CDR3 contains 15 residues. The trim removed 5 bases at V and 3 bases at J, leaving 9 bases unmatched. The CDR3 protein is CASSPPTSGDYEQYV. The CDR3 region has the DNA TGTGCCAGCAGCCCCCCCACTAGCGGAGACTACGAGCAGTACGTC.

The chain employs TRBV20-1 and TRBJ1-6; D gene unclear. CDR1 is DFQATT, CDR2 SNEGSKA, per germline (reference sequence). With 6 bases removed from V and 7 bases from J, the gap between germline ends came to 10 bases. The CDR3 has 12 amino acids. DNA for the CDR3: TGCAGTGCCAGCGGGCAGAATTCACCCCTCCACTTT. Translation gives CSASGQNSPLHF.

The chain is built from TRBV11-2 and TRBJ2-3; D ambiguous. Germline CDR1 is SGHAT and CDR2 is FQNNGV. The V end lost 5 bases, the J end lost 6 bases, and 9 bases lay between the germline ends. The CDR3 totals 12 residues. CDR3 in amino acids: CASSASWDTQYF. CDR3 coding DNA: TGTGCCAGCAGCGCCTCATGGGATACGCAGTATTTT.

Details on this clonotype: This may come from a read error, since a much larger clone is one base off. The gene calls are TRBV6-2 or TRBV6-3 and TRBJ2-7; D gene unclear. Per the germline V gene, CDR1 is MNHEY and CDR2 is SVGEGT. V was trimmed by 1 base and J by 10 bases, leaving 8 bases between them. There are 11 residues in the CDR3. CDR3 sequence (DNA): TGTGCCAGCAGTTACTACGGCGATCAGTACTTC. Amino acids: CASSYYGDQYF.

The chain has TRBV20-1 and TRBJ2-3; the D is unclear. The CDR3 is 12 residues long. Germline CDR1 reads DFQATT; CDR2 reads SNEGSKA (reference sequence). The V gene lost 3 bases and the J gene lost 2 bases, with 6 bases spanning the gap. The CDR3 nucleotides are TGCAGTGCTAGCGCGGCCACAGATACGCAGTATTTT. It encodes CSASAATDTQYF.

The table lists this clonotype with a few counts. The rearrangement links TRBV12-3 or TRBV12-4 to TRBJ2-2; the match to TRBD2 covers 8 bases. The CDR3 covers 12 residues. V lost 5 bases to trimming and J lost 14 bases; unmatched junction nucleotides: 7. CDR3 residues: CASSPDGGGLFF. The CDR3 DNA reads as TGTGCCAGCAGTCCCGACGGGGGGGGCCTGTTTTTT.

This clonotype was counted a few times. V gene TRBV20-1 combines with J gene TRBJ2-1; perhaps TRBD2 as D (6 bases). The CDR3 length is 14 residues. From germline, CDR1 is DFQATT and CDR2 SNEGSKA (reference sequence). V was clipped by 6 bases and J by 8 bases, with 20 bases between them. This CDR3 reads CSARRGSRTDEQFF. In DNA, the CDR3 is TGCAGTGCCAGACGGGGGTCTCGTACGGATGAGCAGTTCTTC.

V gene TRBV27 combines with J gene TRBJ2-5; 9 bases align to TRBD2. Germline lookup yields CDR1 MNHEY and CDR2 SMNVEV (reference sequence). After removal of 6 bases from V and 2 bases from J, the junction contained 4 bases not matched to a gene. The CDR3 is made up of 14 amino acids. The chain's CDR3 is CASRTSGYQETQYF. The CDR3 DNA follows: TGTGCCAGCAGGACTAGCGGTTATCAAGAGACCCAGTACTTC.

This clonotype was detected only a few times. The V call is TRBV6-6, the J call TRBJ2-5, with no clear D. The V gene lost 2 bases and the J gene lost 5 bases, with 15 bases spanning the gap. This CDR3 contains 15 residues. Germline V gene lookup returns CDR1 MNHNY and CDR2 SVGAGI (reference sequence). In nucleotides, the CDR3 is TGTGCCAGCAGTTACGCCCCACGGGCCGGGGAGACCCAGTACTTC. The encoded protein is CASSYAPRAGETQYF.

The CDR3 DNA reads TGCGCCAGCAGCCCCACGGCCCTCACCTCTGGAAACACCATATATTTT. Its translation is CASSPTALTSGNTIYF. V usage is TRBV5-1 and J usage is TRBJ1-3; D is uncertain. The CDR3 has 16 amino acids. Per germline, CDR1 SGHRS and CDR2 YFSETQ. Trimming took off 4 bases at V and 0 bases at J, with 14 bases between the two ends.

This clonotype has just a few counts. The chain couples TRBV7-3 to TRBJ2-1, with D possibly matching TRBD1 (5 bases). The germline gives CDR1 SGHTA, CDR2 FQGTGA. Trimming removed 5 bases from V and 1 base from J, with 15 bases in between. The CDR3 covers 16 residues. The CDR3 loop reads CASSRFGAGSYNEQFF. In DNA form, the CDR3 reads TGTGCCAGCAGCCGATTTGGGGCTGGGTCCTACAATGAGCAGTTCTTC. The full variable domain, completed using reference TRBV7-3 and TRBJ2-1, is GAGVSQTPSNKVTEKGKYVELRCDPISGHTALYWYRQSLGQGPEFLIYFQGTGAADDSGLPNDRFFAVRPEGSVSTLKIQRTERGDSAVYLCASSRFGAGSYNEQFFGPGTRLTVL.

V gene TRBV6-5 combines with J gene TRBJ1-2; TRBD1 matches 7 bases. The V and J ends lost 0 bases and 8 bases, in that order; junction bases with no gene match: 9. CDR1 and CDR2 from the germline V gene are MNHEY and SVGAGI. The length of the CDR3 is 15 residues. The chain's CDR3 is CASSYSSRDSGGYTF. The CDR3 DNA follows: TGTGCCAGCAGTTACTCTTCCCGGGACAGTGGGGGCTACACCTTC.

The V gene is TRBV5-6, the J gene TRBJ1-2; tentative D call: TRBD1 (5 bases). In germline, CDR1 is SGHDT, CDR2 YYEEEE. The CDR3 is 14 residues long. V was clipped by 1 base and J by 2 bases, with 9 bases between them. CDR3 loop: CASSLWQGNYGYTF. The CDR3 nucleotides read TGTGCCAGCAGCTTGTGGCAGGGAAACTATGGCTACACCTTC.

The chain carries TRBV7-2 and TRBJ2-5; perhaps TRBD2 as D (5 bases). With 2 bases removed from V and 8 bases from J, the gap between germline ends came to 9 bases. The CDR3 totals 12 residues. Germline-derived CDR1 and CDR2 are SGHTA and FQGNSA. CDR3 nucleotides: TGTGCCAGCAGCTTAAGCGGTGTAACCCAGTACTTC. Protein: CASSLSGVTQYF. Full variable domain (missing parts from reference TRBV7-2 and TRBJ2-5): GAGVSQSPSNKVTEKGKDVELRCDPISGHTALYWYRQSLGQGLEFLIYFQGNSAPDKSGLPSDRFSAERTGGSVSTLTIQRTQQEDSAVYLCASSLSGVTQYFGPGTRLLVL.

This clonotype came up a few times. V and J are TRBV7-2 and TRBJ2-1, with a tentative D call TRBD2 (6 bases). Germline V gives CDR1 SGHTA, CDR2 FQGNSA. The CDR3 is made up of 15 amino acids. Deletions cut 6 bases from V and 3 bases from J, with 15 bases between. The CDR3 DNA follows: TGTGCCAGCAGTCCGGGAGCCGCATTCTACAATGAGCAGTTCTTC. Encoded protein: CASSPGAAFYNEQFF.

CDR3 sequence: CASSLGQLQGVTDTQYF. The CDR3 DNA sequence: TGCGCCAGCAGCTTGGGGCAGCTTCAGGGGGTCACAGATACGCAGTATTTT. This chain links TRBV5-1 with TRBJ2-3, with 7 bases that match TRBD1. This CDR3 comprises 17 residues. CDR1 SGHRS and CDR2 YFSETQ come from the germline V gene. J gave up 2 bases and V 0 bases, and 9 bases lay outside the gene matches.

The table lists this clonotype with many counts. The chain carries TRBV5-5 and TRBJ1-3; 7 bases are a match to TRBD1. This CDR3 has 14 residues. Germline CDR1 is SGHKS and CDR2 is YYEKEE (reference sequence). After removal of 7 bases from V and 4 bases from J, the junction contained 8 bases not matched to a gene. CDR3 in amino acids: CASSQGPAGNTIYF. CDR3 DNA: TGTGCCAGCTCACAGGGGCCCGCGGGAAACACCATATATTTT.

This chain connects TRBV6-5 to TRBJ1-4, with a tentative D call TRBD1 (6 bases). Trimming left V 6 bases short and J 0 bases short, with 11 bases between. Germline V CDR1 and CDR2: MNHEY, SVGAGI. The CDR3 is 15 amino acids. The CDR3 bases are TGTGCCAGCAGGAAAGGACAGACAACTAATGAAAAACTGTTTTTT. Amino acid sequence: CASRKGQTTNEKLFF.